The source of this T cell receptor beta chain is a study of cytomegalovirus exposure and HLA in healthy donors. A multiplex PCR was run with 60 Vbeta primers and 13 Jbeta primers. Assay: immunoSEQ multiplex PCR; the TCRdb copy retains only in-frame clones and omits some. In the table there are around 100,000 clones, less than 85% of which are singletons. This TCR was recovered from a woman between 55 and 75 years old in good health and CMV-seropositive. Sequenced sample: PBMCs.

CDR3 residues: CASSREGFGSNQPQHF. The DNA for the CDR3 is TGTGCCAGTAGTAGGGAGGGGTTCGGGAGCAATCAGCCCCAGCATTTT. V gene TRBV19 combines with J gene TRBJ1-5; tentatively, D is TRBD1 (5 bases). The CDR3 runs to 16 residues. Germline CDR1 LNHDA, CDR2 SQIVND (reference sequence). V was cut by 4 bases and J by 1 base, with 14 bases left in between.